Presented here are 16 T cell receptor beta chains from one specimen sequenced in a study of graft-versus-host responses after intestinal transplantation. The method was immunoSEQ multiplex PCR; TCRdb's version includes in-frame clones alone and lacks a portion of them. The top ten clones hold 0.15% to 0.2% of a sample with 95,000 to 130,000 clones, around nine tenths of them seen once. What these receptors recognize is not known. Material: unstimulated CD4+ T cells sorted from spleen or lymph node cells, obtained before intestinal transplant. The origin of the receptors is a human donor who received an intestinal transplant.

As DNA, the CDR3 is TGTGCCAGCAAGTTTGGGGGGGGAACTAGCACAGATACGCAGTATTTT. Its protein product is CASKFGGGTSTDTQYF. The chain couples TRBV27 to TRBJ2-3; 7 bases are a match to TRBD2. Trimming at V came to 7 bases and at J to 0 bases, leaving 10 bases not matched to a gene. In germline, CDR1 is MNHEY, CDR2 SMNVEV (reference sequence). The CDR3 is made up of 16 amino acids.

The CDR3 DNA follows: TGCAGCGTTGATGGAACAGGGGGCACTGAAGCTTTCTTT. Its protein product is CSVDGTGGTEAFF. The chain links TRBV29-1 to TRBJ1-1, with 8 bases identical to TRBD1. This CDR3 region has 13 residues. Germline values: CDR1 SQVTM, CDR2 ANQGSEA. J lost 4 bases, V lost 3 bases, and 4 bases had no gene match.

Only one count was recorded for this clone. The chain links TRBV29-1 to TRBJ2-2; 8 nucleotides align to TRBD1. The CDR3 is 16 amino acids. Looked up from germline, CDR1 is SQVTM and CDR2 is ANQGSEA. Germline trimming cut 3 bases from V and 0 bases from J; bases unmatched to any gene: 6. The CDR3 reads CSVEGQGAANTGELFF. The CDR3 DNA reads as TGCAGCGTTGAGGGTCAGGGGGCGGCGAACACCGGGGAGCTGTTTTTT.

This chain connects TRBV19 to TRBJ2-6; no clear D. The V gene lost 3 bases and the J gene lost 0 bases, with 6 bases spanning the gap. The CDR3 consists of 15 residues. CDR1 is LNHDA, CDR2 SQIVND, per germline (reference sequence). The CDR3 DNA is TGTGCCAGTAGTATCCGACACTCTGGGGCCAACGTCCTGACTTTC. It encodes CASSIRHSGANVLTF.

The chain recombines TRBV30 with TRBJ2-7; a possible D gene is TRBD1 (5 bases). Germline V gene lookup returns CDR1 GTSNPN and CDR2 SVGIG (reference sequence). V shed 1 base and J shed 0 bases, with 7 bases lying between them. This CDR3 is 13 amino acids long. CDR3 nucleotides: TGTGCCTGGAGTGGGGGCAACTCCTACGAGCAGTACTTC. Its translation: CAWSGGNSYEQYF.

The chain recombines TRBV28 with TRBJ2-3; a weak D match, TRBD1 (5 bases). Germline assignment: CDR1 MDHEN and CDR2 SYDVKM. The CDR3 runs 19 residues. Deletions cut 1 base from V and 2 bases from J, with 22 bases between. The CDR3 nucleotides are TGTGCCAGCAGTTTATTTTTAGGGGCGGATATACTCCCCACAGATACGCAGTATTTT. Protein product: CASSLFLGADILPTDTQYF.

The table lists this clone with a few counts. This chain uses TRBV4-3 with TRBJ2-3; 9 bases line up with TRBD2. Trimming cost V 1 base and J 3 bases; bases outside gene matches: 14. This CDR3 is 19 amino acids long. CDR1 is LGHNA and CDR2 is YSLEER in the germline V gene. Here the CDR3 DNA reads TGCGCCAGCAGCCAAGCGTGGTCCCAGCGGGGGGTAGGGACAGATACGCAGTATTTT. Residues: CASSQAWSQRGVGTDTQYF.

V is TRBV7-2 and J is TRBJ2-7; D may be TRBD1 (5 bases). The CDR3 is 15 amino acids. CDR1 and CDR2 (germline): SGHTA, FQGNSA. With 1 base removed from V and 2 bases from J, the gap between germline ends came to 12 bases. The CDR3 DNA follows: TGTGCCAGCAGCTTAGATCTCCCCAGGGCCTACGAGCAGTACTTC. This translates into CASSLDLPRAYEQYF.

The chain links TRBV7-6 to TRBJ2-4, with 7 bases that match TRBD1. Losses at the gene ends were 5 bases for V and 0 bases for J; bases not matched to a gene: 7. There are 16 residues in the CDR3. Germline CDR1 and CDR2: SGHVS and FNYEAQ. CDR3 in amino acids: CASSPGTVLAKNIQYF. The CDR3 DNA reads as TGTGCCAGCAGCCCGGGGACAGTACTAGCCAAAAACATTCAGTACTTC.

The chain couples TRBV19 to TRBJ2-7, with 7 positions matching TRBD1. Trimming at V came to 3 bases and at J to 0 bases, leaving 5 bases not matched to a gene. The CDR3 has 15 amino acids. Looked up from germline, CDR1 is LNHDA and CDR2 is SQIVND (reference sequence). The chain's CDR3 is CASSIRDSHSYEQYF. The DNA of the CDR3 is TGTGCCAGTAGTATTCGGGACAGTCACTCCTACGAGCAGTACTTC. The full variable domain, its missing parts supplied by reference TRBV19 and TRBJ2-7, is DGGITQSPKYLFRKEGQNVTLSCEQNLNHDAMYWYRQDPGQGLRLIYYSQIVNDFQKGDIAEGYSVSREKKESFPLTVTSAQKNPTAFYLCASSIRDSHSYEQYFGPGTRLTVT.

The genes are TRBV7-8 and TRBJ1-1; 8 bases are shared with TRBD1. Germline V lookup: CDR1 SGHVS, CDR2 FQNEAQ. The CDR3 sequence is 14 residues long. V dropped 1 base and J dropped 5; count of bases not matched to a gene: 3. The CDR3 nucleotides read TGTGCCAGCAGCTTAGAAGACAGGGGTACTGAAGCTTTCTTT. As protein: CASSLEDRGTEAFF.

Here the CDR3 DNA reads TGCGCCAGCAGCCCCCACGGGACTAGCGGAATCACAGATACGCAGTATTTT. As protein: CASSPHGTSGITDTQYF. This chain connects TRBV4-1 to TRBJ2-3, with 11 positions matching TRBD2. Trimming removed 4 bases from V and 2 bases from J; junction bases left unmatched: 8. The CDR3 spans 17 residues. Germline V gene lookup returns CDR1 MGHRA and CDR2 YSYEKL.

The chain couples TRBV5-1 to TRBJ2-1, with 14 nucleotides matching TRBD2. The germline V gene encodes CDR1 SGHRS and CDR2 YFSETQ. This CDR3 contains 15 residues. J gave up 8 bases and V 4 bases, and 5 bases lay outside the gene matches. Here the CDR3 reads CASSPGLAGVHEQFF. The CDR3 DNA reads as TGCGCCAGCAGCCCGGGACTAGCGGGAGTCCATGAGCAGTTCTTC.

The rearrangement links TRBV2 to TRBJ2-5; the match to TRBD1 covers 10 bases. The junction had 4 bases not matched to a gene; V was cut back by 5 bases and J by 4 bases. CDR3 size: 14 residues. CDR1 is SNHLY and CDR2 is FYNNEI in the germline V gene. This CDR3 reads CASSPTGGGETQYF. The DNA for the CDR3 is TGTGCCAGCAGTCCGACAGGGGGCGGAGAGACCCAGTACTTC.

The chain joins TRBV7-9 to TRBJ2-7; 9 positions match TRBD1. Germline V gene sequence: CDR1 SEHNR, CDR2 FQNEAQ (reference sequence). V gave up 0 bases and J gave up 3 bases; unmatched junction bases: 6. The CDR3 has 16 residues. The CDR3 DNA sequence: TGTGCCAGCAGCTTAGCAGGGACAGGGAGGCTCTACGAGCAGTACTTC. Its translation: CASSLAGTGRLYEQYF.

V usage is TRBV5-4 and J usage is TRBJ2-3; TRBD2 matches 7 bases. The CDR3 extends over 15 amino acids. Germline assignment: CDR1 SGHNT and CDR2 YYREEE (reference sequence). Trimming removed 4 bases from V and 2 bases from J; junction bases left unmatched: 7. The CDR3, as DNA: TGTGCCAGCAGCCTTGCGGGGGATCTCACAGATACGCAGTATTTT. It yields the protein CASSLAGDLTDTQYF.